What follows are 4 T cell receptor beta chains derived from one specimen sequenced in a study of early T cells in non-severe SARS-CoV-2 infection. In TCRdb, the 5' RACE reads were re-called with MiXCR into one record per CDR3 protein. The data show under 35,000 distinct CDR3 sequences, with approximately 5% seen just once and about a fifth held by the top ten. The sequenced sample consisted of whole blood. The receptors were gathered from an adult who was a healthcare worker with PCR-confirmed SARS-CoV-2 infection or an uninfected control (not recorded which).

This clonotype was counted ten times or more. V and J are TRBV20-1 and TRBJ2-1, with D perhaps matching TRBD1 or TRBD2 (6 bases each). The CDR3 has 15 residues. Germline loops: CDR1 DFQATT, CDR2 SNEGSKA (reference sequence). Trimming took off 3 bases at V and 6 bases at J, with 18 bases between the two ends. This chain's CDR3 is CSASEGGGEVNEQFF. As DNA, the CDR3 is TGCAGTGCTAGTGAAGGAGGGGGAGAGGTCAATGAGCAGTTCTTC.

This clonotype was seen repeatedly, ten times or more. The rearrangement uses TRBV3-1 and TRBJ2-1; 14 bases map to TRBD2. CDR3 length: 19 amino acids. With V trimmed by 3 bases and J by 0 bases, 7 bases remained unmatched. Germline V gene lookup returns CDR1 LGHDT and CDR2 YNNKEL (reference sequence). The CDR3 DNA is TGTGCCAGCAGCCAGAGGAGACTAGCGGGAGGGAGCTCCTACAATGAGCAGTTCTTC. Its translation: CASSQRRLAGGSSYNEQFF.

The J gene is TRBJ2-1, the V gene TRBV4-2; TRBD2 matches at 7 bases. Germline CDR1 is LGHNA and CDR2 is YNFKEQ. The J segment lost 3 bases and the V segment lost 5 bases, leaving 7 bases of the junction unmatched. CDR3 length: 15 residues. DNA for the CDR3: TGTGCCAGCAGCTACCGGGGGGAGGACTACAATGAGCAGTTCTTC. Its protein is CASSYRGEDYNEQFF.

The V and J genes are TRBV29-1 and TRBJ2-5; no definite D call. The CDR3 is 11 residues long. V was cut by 4 bases and J by 0 bases, with 3 bases left in between. Germline CDR1 and CDR2: SQVTM and ANQGSEA. The CDR3 here is CSVGYQETQYF. DNA for the CDR3: TGCAGCGTTGGCTACCAAGAGACCCAGTACTTC.